The 32 T cell receptor beta chains below come from one sample, sequenced in a study of blood T cells in healthy people across ages. Through a sample-barcoded 5' primer and a J-beta primer mix, a second PCR was run for roughly 6 to 11 cycles. TCRdb fed the 5' RACE reads into MiXCR, producing one record per CDR3 protein. The profile covers approximately 810,000 distinct CDR3 sequences, with under 30% appearing a single time and 15% to 20% taken by the ten largest. Source material: blood. The origin of the receptors is a woman at least 80 years old in good health.

A word on this clonotype: Given a much more abundant clone one base away, this may be a read error. This chain uses TRBV3-1 with TRBJ2-4; possibly TRBD2 for D (5 bases). CDR1 LGHDT and CDR2 YNNKEL come from the germline V gene (reference sequence). Trimming removed 4 bases at V and 7 bases at J, with 11 bases between. This CDR3 contains 13 residues. This chain's CDR3 is CASSPSRANIQYF. The CDR3 nucleotides are TGTGCCAGCAGCCCCTCGAGGGCGAACATTCAGTACTTC.

The CDR3 DNA sequence: TGTGCCAGCAGCGACCCGGGACTCCCTAATTATGAGCAGTTCTTC. Translating it yields CASSDPGLPNYEQFF. The rearrangement links TRBV6-2 or TRBV6-3 to TRBJ2-1; TRBD2 is a possible D gene (6 bases). The CDR3 covers 15 residues. The V end lost 6 bases, the J end lost 8 bases, and 20 bases lay between the germline ends. Germline V gene lookup returns CDR1 MNHEY and CDR2 SVGEGT.

CDR3 sequence (DNA): TGTGCCAGCAGCGTAGGACAGGGTGTTAAGAACACCGGGGAGCTGTTTTTT. Residues: CASSVGQGVKNTGELFF. The J gene is TRBJ2-2, the V gene TRBV9; 7 bases line up with TRBD1. The germline CDR1 and CDR2 sequences are SGDLS and YYNGEE. Germline trimming cut 0 bases from V and 1 base from J; bases unmatched to any gene: 6. The CDR3 runs 17 residues. Filled out from reference TRBV9 and TRBJ2-2, the complete variable domain reads DSGVTQTPKHLITATGQRVTLRCSPRSGDLSVYWYQQSLDQGLQFLIQYYNGEERAKGNILERFSAQQFPDLHSELNLSSLELGDSALYFCASSVGQGVKNTGELFFGEGSRLTVL.

On this clonotype: Since a much larger clone is just one base distant, this may be a read error. The genes are TRBV27 and TRBJ1-2; the match to TRBD1 covers 9 bases. Per the germline V gene, CDR1 is MNHEY and CDR2 is SMNVEV (reference sequence). The CDR3 covers 14 residues. CDR3 protein: CAGSTGGDTGGYTF. Here the CDR3 DNA reads TGTGCCGGCAGTACAGGGGGCGATACCGGCGGCTACACCTTC.

About this clonotype itself: This clone may be a read error of a much larger clone one base away. The rearrangement links TRBV20-1 to TRBJ2-4; D possibly uses TRBD1 or TRBD2 (5 bases each). There are 13 residues in the CDR3. Germline V CDR1 and CDR2: DFQATT, SNEGSKA (reference sequence). Trimming removed 4 bases at V and 12 bases at J, with 19 bases between. The CDR3 region is CSATGIFEGTQYF. CDR3 nucleotides: TGCAGTGCTACAGGGATCTTTGAGGGCACTCAGTACTTC.

The V gene is TRBV20-1, the J gene TRBJ2-5; D may match TRBD1 or TRBD2 (6 bases each). The DNA end is more similar to TRBJ2-7, so the J call may be wrong. The CDR3 spans 14 residues. CDR1 DFQATT and CDR2 SNEGSKA come from the germline V gene (reference sequence). The CDR3 bases are TGCAGTGCTAATGAAGGAGGGGGTAGGGGCGAGCAGTACTTC. It specifies CSANEGGGRGEQYF.

This clonotype was seen once. V is TRBV4-2 and J is TRBJ2-4, with D maybe TRBD1 (5 bases). The last part of the DNA fits TRBJ2-5 better; the J call may be wrong. Germline values: CDR1 LGHNA, CDR2 YNFKEQ. The CDR3 has 15 amino acids. The DNA of the CDR3 is TGTGCCAGCAGCCAAGATAAGACAGACCAAGAGACCCAGTACTTC. Translated: CASSQDKTDQETQYF.

Ten or more counts support this clonotype. The chain has TRBV11-2 and TRBJ1-2, with D possibly being TRBD1 (6 bases). The CDR3 covers 15 residues. Germline values: CDR1 SGHAT, CDR2 FQNNGV. Trimming left V 5 bases short and J 0 bases short, with 13 bases between. The chain's CDR3 is CASSLGARANYGYTF. For the CDR3, the DNA is TGTGCCAGCAGCCTGGGGGCCCGGGCTAACTATGGCTACACCTTC.

This clonotype appeared a single time. One base away lies a much larger clone, so this may be a sequencing read error. The gene calls are TRBV11-2 and TRBJ2-1; 10 nucleotides agree with TRBD2. CDR1 is SGHAT and CDR2 is FQNNGV in the germline V gene. The CDR3 sequence is 15 residues long. With V trimmed by 6 bases and J by 5 bases, 7 bases remained unmatched. The CDR3 nucleotides are TGTGCCAGCAGTTCTACTAGCGGGGCCGACAATGAGCAGTTCTTC. Its translation: CASSSTSGADNEQFF.

The table lists this clonotype with a few counts. The chain combines TRBV29-1 with TRBJ1-2, with a possible D match to TRBD1 (6 bases). The CDR3 is 13 residues long. The V end lost 6 bases, the J end lost 4 bases, and 15 bases lay between the germline ends. In germline, CDR1 is SQVTM, CDR2 ANQGSEA. This CDR3 reads CSVQGGEAYGYTF. The DNA for the CDR3 is TGCAGCGTCCAAGGGGGGGAAGCCTATGGCTACACCTTC.

This clonotype was observed at least ten times. The chain has TRBV21-1 and TRBJ2-1; the table assigns TRBD2, which was not confirmed against the DNA. TRBV21-1 corresponds to a pseudogene. The CDR3 has 15 residues. The CDR3 loop is CASSTAESSYNEQFF. For the CDR3, the DNA is TGTGCCAGCAGCACCGCTGAGAGCTCCTACAATGAGCAGTTCTTC.

In this sample, this clonotype turned up a few times. CDR3 sequence (DNA): TGTGCCAGCAGCCAGGAAGGGATTACTTCACCCCTCCACTTT. This codes for CASSQEGITSPLHF. V is TRBV3-1 and J is TRBJ1-6; unclear D gene. The CDR3 sequence is 14 residues long. Per germline, CDR1 LGHDT and CDR2 YNNKEL (reference sequence). Trimming removed 3 bases at V and 9 bases at J, with 12 bases between.

V is TRBV5-1 and J is TRBJ2-3, with D perhaps TRBD1 or TRBD2 (5 bases each). CDR1 and CDR2 from the germline V gene are SGHRS and YFSETQ. This CDR3 contains 16 residues. V lost 2 bases and J 6 bases, leaving 19 bases between the germline ends. CDR3 bases: TGCGCCAGCAGCTTCCCATGGGGGAAGCGTGGCGATACGCAGTATTTT. Protein: CASSFPWGKRGDTQYF.

There are a few counts of this clonotype. The gene calls are TRBV4-1 and TRBJ1-2; 7 nucleotides agree with TRBD1. Germline lookup yields CDR1 MGHRA and CDR2 YSYEKL. This CDR3 comprises 17 residues. V was pared by 0 bases and J by 2 bases, with 9 bases of the junction left unmatched. The CDR3 bases are TGCGCCAGCAGCCAAGATGATGGGGTGACAGGGAACTATGGCTACACCTTC. As protein: CASSQDDGVTGNYGYTF.

This clonotype was counted only a few times. A much more abundant neighbour one base away suggests this may be a read error. The J gene is TRBJ2-3, the V gene TRBV11-2; weak D call: TRBD1 (5 bases). V dropped 2 bases and J dropped 6 bases, with 18 bases sitting between them. CDR3 length equals 16 residues. Germline V lookup: CDR1 SGHAT, CDR2 FQNNGV. DNA for the CDR3: TGTGCCAGCAGCTTATTAGGCCAGGGTGGTTGGGATACGCAGTATTTT. Its protein product is CASSLLGQGGWDTQYF.

The V call is TRBV7-9, the J call TRBJ1-1; D might be TRBD1 (5 bases). The V end lost 4 bases, the J end lost 1 base, and 13 bases lay between the germline ends. The CDR3 is made up of 15 amino acids. Germline V gene sequence: CDR1 SEHNR, CDR2 FQNEAQ (reference sequence). For the CDR3, the DNA is TGTGCCAGCAGCTCCTCCCAGGGTGCGAACACTGAAGCTTTCTTT. Translation: CASSSSQGANTEAFF.

This clonotype has ten or more counts. J is TRBJ2-5 and V is TRBV7-9, with TRBD2 as a possible D gene (6 bases). Trimming left V 3 bases short and J 5 bases short, with 13 bases between. Germline CDR1 SEHNR, CDR2 FQNEAQ (reference sequence). CDR3 length equals 14 residues. The CDR3 region has the DNA TGTGCCAGCAGCTTTCCGGGAGCGAGGGAGACCCAGTACTTC. This codes for CASSFPGARETQYF.

The chain recombines TRBV18 with TRBJ2-5, with 7 bases that match TRBD1. Germline CDR1 is KGHSH and CDR2 is LQKENI. The CDR3 runs to 13 residues. The V gene end was trimmed by 6 bases and the J gene end by 5 bases; junction bases not matched to a gene: 6. CDR3 sequence: CASSTGVLETQYF. Written as DNA, the CDR3 is TGTGCCAGCTCCACAGGGGTCCTCGAGACCCAGTACTTC.

As to this clonotype: A much more abundant neighbour one base away suggests this may be a read error. This sequence joins TRBV18 and TRBJ2-1; D is unresolved. This CDR3 comprises 12 residues. The germline V gene encodes CDR1 KGHSH and CDR2 LQKENI. With 6 bases removed from V and 9 bases from J, the gap between germline ends came to 12 bases. The CDR3 spells CASSSPPGEQFF. The CDR3 nucleotides are TGTGCCAGCTCTTCACCCCCTGGTGAGCAGTTCTTC.

This clonotype was observed at least ten times. The genes are TRBV7-9 and TRBJ1-2; possibly TRBD1 for D (6 bases). The germline V and J ends were trimmed by 4 bases and 1 base, with 16 bases remaining between them. The length of the CDR3 is 16 residues. The germline V gene has CDR1 SEHNR and CDR2 FQNEAQ (reference sequence). The CDR3 nucleotides are TGTGCCAGCAGCTCGGACAGACTAGCTCTTAACTATGGCTACACCTTC. Translation gives CASSSDRLALNYGYTF.

There are many counts of this clonotype. The J gene is TRBJ2-7, the V gene TRBV5-1; the D gene is possibly TRBD1 (6 bases). The V gene's germline CDR1 is SGHRS and CDR2 YFSETQ. Trimming took off 0 bases at V and 6 bases at J, with 13 bases between the two ends. The length of the CDR3 is 14 residues. CDR3 amino acids: CASSLADSASEQYF. The CDR3 DNA follows: TGCGCCAGCAGCTTGGCGGACAGCGCGTCCGAGCAGTACTTC.

Ten or more counts support this clonotype. The chain carries TRBV20-1 and TRBJ2-1; 9 nucleotides match TRBD2. CDR3 length: 17 residues. Per germline, CDR1 DFQATT and CDR2 SNEGSKA (reference sequence). The ends lost 3 bases at V and 6 bases at J; junction bases unmatched: 15. CDR3 in DNA: TGCAGTGCTAGCATGAGTAAGGGCGGGGGGGATTTCAATGAGCAGTTCTTC. This gives the protein CSASMSKGGGDFNEQFF.

This clonotype came up many times. The chain joins TRBV6-2 or TRBV6-3 to TRBJ2-3; D gene ambiguous. The CDR3 loop spans 14 amino acids. Trimming removed 3 bases at V and 6 bases at J, with 13 bases between. The V gene's germline CDR1 is MNHEY and CDR2 SVGEGT. The CDR3 reads CASSYGVGSDTQYF. CDR3 DNA: TGTGCCAGCAGTTATGGCGTGGGAAGCGATACGCAGTATTTT.

This clonotype occurred a few times. The V and J genes are TRBV29-1 and TRBJ2-5; 10 bases line up with TRBD2. Looked up from germline, CDR1 is SQVTM and CDR2 is ANQGSEA. The junction had 5 bases not matched to a gene; V was cut back by 2 bases and J by 5 bases. The CDR3 runs 14 residues. This CDR3 is CSVESSGGRETQYF. DNA for the CDR3: TGCAGCGTTGAAAGTAGCGGGGGGAGGGAGACCCAGTACTTC.

This clonotype was seen at least ten times. The chain uses TRBV10-3 and TRBJ2-4; D gene ambiguous. The CDR3 length is 16 residues. Trimming left V 2 bases short and J 0 bases short, with 11 bases between. Germline V gives CDR1 ENHRY, CDR2 SYGVKD. CDR3 in DNA: TGTGCCATCAGTGAGGTGCCAGGCTTAGCCAAAAACATTCAGTACTTC. Translating it yields CAISEVPGLAKNIQYF.

This chain connects TRBV24-1 to TRBJ2-1, with 7 bases that match TRBD2. V shed 2 bases, J shed 2 bases, and the junction held 8 bases outside the gene matches. The CDR3 runs 17 residues. CDR1 and CDR2 from the germline V gene are KGHDR and SFDVKD. DNA of the CDR3: TGTGCCACCAGTGATTCCCACGGGACTAATCCCTACAATGAGCAGTTCTTC. Translating it yields CATSDSHGTNPYNEQFF.

Many counts were recorded for this clonotype. This sequence joins TRBV24-1 and TRBJ2-7; no definite D call. The CDR3 is 15 residues long. V was cut by 4 bases and J by 0 bases, with 12 bases left in between. The V gene's germline CDR1 is KGHDR and CDR2 SFDVKD. The CDR3 region is CATSDPHRSSYEQYF. The DNA of the CDR3 is TGTGCCACCAGTGACCCCCACCGATCCTCCTACGAGCAGTACTTC.

This clonotype was detected many times. The rearrangement uses TRBV6-1 and TRBJ2-5; TRBD1 aligns across 7 bases. CDR1 and CDR2 (germline): MNHNS, SASEGT. The CDR3 contains 15 residues. J gave up 5 bases and V 7 bases, and 13 bases lay outside the gene matches. CDR3 amino acids: CASNPRGTSWETQYF. Written as DNA, the CDR3 is TGTGCCAGCAACCCCAGGGGGACCTCTTGGGAGACCCAGTACTTC.

This clonotype was seen a handful of times. The chain carries TRBV7-9 and TRBJ2-1; D may be TRBD2 (5 bases). The germline gives CDR1 SEHNR, CDR2 FQNEAQ (reference sequence). Trimming stripped 6 bases from V and 0 bases from J, with 21 bases between. CDR3 size: 18 residues. The CDR3 region is CASSPVKDFVSSYNEQFF. CDR3 sequence (DNA): TGTGCCAGCAGTCCCGTCAAGGACTTTGTGAGCTCCTACAATGAGCAGTTCTTC.

This clonotype has only a few counts. The chain uses TRBV7-9 and TRBJ1-1, with a possible D match to TRBD1 (5 bases). Germline-derived CDR1 and CDR2 are SEHNR and FQNEAQ (reference sequence). Trimming stripped 5 bases from V and 0 bases from J, with 13 bases between. This CDR3 contains 15 residues. CDR3 loop: CASSPRGLMNTEAFF. The CDR3 bases are TGTGCCAGCAGCCCCCGGGGCCTCATGAACACTGAAGCTTTCTTT.

This clonotype was counted many times. The chain combines TRBV20-1 with TRBJ2-5; D unclear. Germline V gene lookup returns CDR1 DFQATT and CDR2 SNEGSKA (reference sequence). V gave up 0 bases and J gave up 1 base, with 12 bases separating them. The CDR3 loop spans 15 amino acids. Here the CDR3 DNA reads TGCAGTGCTAGAGATGGCGCGTCCGCCCAAGAGACCCAGTACTTC. It encodes CSARDGASAQETQYF.

Comments on this clonotype: A much bigger clone sits one base away, suggesting this may be a read error. This chain uses TRBV2 with TRBJ2-5, with 13 bases matching TRBD2. The CDR3 extends over 13 amino acids. V was clipped by 10 bases and J by 11 bases; unmatched bases: 10. Germline V gene data show CDR1 as SNHLY and CDR2 as FYNNEI. This CDR3 reads CAKGTSGNNEQYF. DNA of the CDR3: TGTGCCAAGGGGACTAGCGGGAACAATGAGCAGTACTTC.